This T cell receptor (beta chain) comes out of a study of blood T cell repertoires in COVID-19. In the study overall: There were acute and convalescent COVID-19 samples, and they came from the United States, Italy and Spain. PBMCs, B-cell-depleted T cells, or T cells were the source of the cDNA or gDNA that made up the material.

CDR3 length: 16 residues. CDR1 is MNHEY, CDR2 SMNVEV, per germline (reference sequence). V shed 2 bases and J shed 6 bases, with 17 bases lying between them. As originally analysed: Amplification of reference gene primers was used by the study to estimate nucleated cell counts. Profiled with immunoSEQ multiplex PCR; TCRdb holds only in-frame clones, not every one. V, J and clone size are those of that table, while D and trimming were read from the DNA. The sample has about 98,000 clones, approximately 86% seen once. The rearrangement uses TRBV27 and TRBJ1-5; weak D call: TRBD1 (6 bases). The TCR sequence derives from a man between 65 and 85 years old with active or convalescent COVID-19. Sequences were obtained from peripheral blood. The CDR3 nucleotides read TGTGCCAGCAGTTTACGGGCAGGGGCCGCAGGTCAGCCCCAGCATTTT. Protein: CASSLRAGAAGQPQHF.